This TCR beta chain was sequenced in a study of blood T cell repertoires in COVID-19. Study-level background: PBMCs, B-cell-depleted T cells, or T cells were the source of the cDNA or gDNA that made up the material.

The table came from immunoSEQ multiplex PCR; TCRdb's copy has only in-frame clones and leaves some out. The sample lists under 300,000 clones, around 87% occurring once. This CDR3 is 17 amino acids long. Germline CDR1 is SGHRS and CDR2 is YFSETQ. With 3 bases clipped from V and 1 base from J, the junction kept 10 bases outside the gene matches. Source material: peripheral blood. The sequence was obtained from a woman aged 65 to 85 with active or convalescent COVID-19. The chain is built from TRBV5-1 and TRBJ2-1, with TRBD1 identical over 7 bases. The CDR3 reads CASSSGDRVESYNEQFF. The DNA for the CDR3 is TGCGCCAGCAGCTCTGGCGACAGGGTTGAATCCTACAATGAGCAGTTCTTC.